This TCR beta chain was sequenced for a study of CD8+ T cells in alopecia areata. Study-wide background: Tofacitinib was taken orally by treated patients, and the dose was 5 to 10 mg twice daily. Tofacitinib therapy took 6 to 18 months; 6 months off drug came after. Regarding the study as a whole: Scalp sample data also include resident alphabeta T cells from normal skin.

V dropped 2 bases and J dropped 0 bases, with 7 bases sitting between them. The CDR3 has 14 amino acids. Germline CDR1 and CDR2: SNHLY and FYNNEI. cDNA prepared by RNA extraction and subsequent reverse transcription served as the template for sequencing. Produced via immunoSEQ multiplex PCR; TCRdb's table is partial and in-frame only. Of 150,000 or so clones in the sample, about 90% were seen once. Of note for this clone: Its antigen is not identified.

The chain recombines TRBV2 with TRBJ1-1; D not resolved. This TCR came from a human donor with alopecia areata. The sample consisted of CD8+ T cells sorted from blood, taken at week 0. In nucleotides, the CDR3 is TGTGCCAGCAGTGAACGGCCGGTGAACACTGAAGCTTTCTTT. Translating it yields CASSERPVNTEAFF. Full variable domain (remainder filled in from reference TRBV2 and TRBJ1-1): EPEVTQTPSHQVTQMGQEVILRCVPISNHLYFYWYRQILGQKVEFLVSFYNNEISEKSEIFDDQFSVERPDGSNFTLKIRSTKLEDSAMYFCASSERPVNTEAFFGQGTRLTVV.